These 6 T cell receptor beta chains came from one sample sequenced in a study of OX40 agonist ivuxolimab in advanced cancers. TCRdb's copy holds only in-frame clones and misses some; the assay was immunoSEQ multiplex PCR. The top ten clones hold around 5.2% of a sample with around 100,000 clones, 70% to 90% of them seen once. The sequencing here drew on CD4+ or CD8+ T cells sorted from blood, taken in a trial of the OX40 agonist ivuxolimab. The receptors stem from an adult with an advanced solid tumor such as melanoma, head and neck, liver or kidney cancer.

The CDR3 protein is CASLDRPSSYEQYF. The DNA for the CDR3 is TGTGCCAGCCTGGACAGGCCCAGCTCCTACGAGCAGTACTTC. This chain connects TRBV2 to TRBJ2-7; TRBD1 agrees at 7 bases. V lost 8 bases and J lost 0; bases outside the gene matches: 7. Germline values: CDR1 SNHLY, CDR2 FYNNEI. This CDR3 region has 14 residues.

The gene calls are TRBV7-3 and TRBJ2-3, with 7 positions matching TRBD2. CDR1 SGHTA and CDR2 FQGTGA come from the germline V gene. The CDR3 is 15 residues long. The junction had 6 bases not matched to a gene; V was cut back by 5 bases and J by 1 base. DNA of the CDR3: TGTGCCAGCAGCCGAGGACTAGGGGGCACAGATACGCAGTATTTT. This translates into CASSRGLGGTDTQYF.

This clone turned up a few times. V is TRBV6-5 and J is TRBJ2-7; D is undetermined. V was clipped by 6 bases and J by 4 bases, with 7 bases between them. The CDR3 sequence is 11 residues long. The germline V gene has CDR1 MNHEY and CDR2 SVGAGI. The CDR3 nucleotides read TGTGCCAGCAGCAGTCGTTACGAGCAGTACTTC. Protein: CASSSRYEQYF.

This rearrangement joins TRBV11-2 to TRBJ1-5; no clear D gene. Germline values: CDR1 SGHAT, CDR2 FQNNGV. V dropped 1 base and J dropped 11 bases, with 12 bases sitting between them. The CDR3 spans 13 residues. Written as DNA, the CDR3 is TGTGCCAGCAGCTTAGGACGGGCCACCGCCCAGCATTTT. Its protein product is CASSLGRATAQHF.

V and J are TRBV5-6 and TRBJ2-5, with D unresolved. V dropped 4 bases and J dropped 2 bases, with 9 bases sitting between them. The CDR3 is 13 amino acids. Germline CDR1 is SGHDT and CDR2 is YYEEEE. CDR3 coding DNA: TGTGCCAGCAGCCGCGCTAGTCAAGAGACCCAGTACTTC. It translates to CASSRASQETQYF.

The CDR3 sequence: CASKGLRNIQYF. As DNA, the CDR3 is TGTGCCAGCAAAGGGCTCCGGAACATTCAGTACTTC. J is TRBJ2-4 and V is TRBV6-1; D is unresolved. The CDR3 covers 12 residues. The germline gives CDR1 MNHNS, CDR2 SASEGT. V lost 7 bases, J lost 7 bases, and 11 bases lay in between.